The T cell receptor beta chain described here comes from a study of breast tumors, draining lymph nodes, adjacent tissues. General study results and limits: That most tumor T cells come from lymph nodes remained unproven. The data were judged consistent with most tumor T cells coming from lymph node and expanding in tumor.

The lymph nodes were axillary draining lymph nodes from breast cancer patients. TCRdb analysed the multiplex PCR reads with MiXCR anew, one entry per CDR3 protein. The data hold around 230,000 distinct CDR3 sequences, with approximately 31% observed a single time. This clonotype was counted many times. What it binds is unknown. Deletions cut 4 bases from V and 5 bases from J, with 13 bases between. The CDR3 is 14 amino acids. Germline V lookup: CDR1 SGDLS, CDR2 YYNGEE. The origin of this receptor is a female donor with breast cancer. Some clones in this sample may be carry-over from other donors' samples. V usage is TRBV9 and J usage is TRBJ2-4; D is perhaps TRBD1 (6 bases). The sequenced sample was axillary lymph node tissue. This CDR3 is CASSTGTRQNIQYF. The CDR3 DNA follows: TGTGCCAGCAGCACTGGGACACGGCAAAACATTCAGTACTTC.